The TCR beta chain described here comes from a study of blood T cell repertoires in COVID-19. Study-level background: The United States, Italy and Spain provided the acute and convalescent COVID-19 samples. In each case, the material was cDNA or gDNA derived from T cells, B-cell-depleted T cells, or PBMCs.

Per the original methods: How many nucleated cells were present was estimated from reference gene primer amplification. The protocol was immunoSEQ multiplex PCR, while the TCRdb copy is restricted to in-frame clones and leaves out a portion. V and J calls and clone size come straight from that table; D and trimming were deduced from the DNA. The sample gives around 78,000 clones, more than 75% of which show up once; approximately 10% is in the top ten. Trimming removed 3 bases from V and 8 bases from J, with 10 bases in between. CDR1 is MNHEY, CDR2 SVGAGI, per germline. This CDR3 spans 12 amino acids.

The J gene is TRBJ1-1, the V gene TRBV6-5, with D unclear. This TCR came from a man between 65 and 85 years old with active or convalescent COVID-19. Sequenced material: peripheral blood. The CDR3 protein is CASSYFPGEAFF. The CDR3 nucleotides read TGTGCCAGCAGTTATTTCCCCGGGGAAGCTTTCTTT.